These 30 T cell receptor beta chains share one sample of origin, sequenced in a study of cytomegalovirus exposure and HLA in healthy donors. This PCR relied on a set of 60 Vbeta primers and 13 Jbeta primers. Data came from immunoSEQ multiplex PCR; TCRdb stores just in-frame clones and leaves some out. Here the sample spans approximately 150,000 clones, roughly 72% being singletons. The source material was PBMCs. The source is a man aged 40-55 years in good health and CMV-seronegative.

This chain connects TRBV6-4 to TRBJ2-3; 11 bases agree with TRBD1. The germline V gene encodes CDR1 MRHNA and CDR2 SNTAGT. V was pared by 4 bases and J by 3 bases, with 9 bases of the junction left unmatched. The CDR3 is made up of 17 amino acids. CDR3 protein: CASSVPDRGPVTDTQYF. As DNA, the CDR3 is TGTGCCAGCAGTGTCCCGGACAGGGGGCCGGTAACAGATACGCAGTATTTT.

CDR3 loop: CASSLSKGAEAFF. DNA of the CDR3: TGTGCCAGCAGTTTATCGAAGGGGGCTGAAGCTTTCTTT. V and J are TRBV27 and TRBJ1-1; tentative D call: TRBD1 (6 bases). The germline gives CDR1 MNHEY, CDR2 SMNVEV (reference sequence). This CDR3 has 13 amino acids. V was shortened by 0 bases and J by 6 bases, with 8 bases between the two germline ends.

V gene TRBV7-3 combines with J gene TRBJ2-1; 7 bases are a match to TRBD2. The V gene's germline CDR1 is SGHTA and CDR2 FQGTGA. The V segment lost 0 bases and the J segment 2 bases; nucleotides outside the gene matches: 4. The CDR3 has 16 amino acids. The CDR3 bases are TGTGCCAGCAGCTTAACGATGACTAGCACCTACAATGAGCAGTTCTTC. Its translation: CASSLTMTSTYNEQFF.

This sequence joins TRBV5-8 and TRBJ1-4; D may be TRBD1 (5 bases). V was shortened by 4 bases and J by 0 bases, with 16 bases between the two germline ends. The CDR3 extends over 17 amino acids. CDR1 and CDR2 (germline): SGHTS, YDEGEE. In nucleotides, the CDR3 is TGTGCCAGCAGCACCCGGGCAGGGTTTGCAACTAATGAAAAACTGTTTTTT. It yields the protein CASSTRAGFATNEKLFF. The variable domain in full, completed from reference TRBV5-8 and TRBJ1-4, reads EAGVTQSPTHLIKTRGQQATLRCSPISGHTSVYWYQQALGLGLQFLLWYDEGEERNRGNFPPRFSGRQFPNYSSELNVNALELEDSALYLCASSTRAGFATNEKLFFGSGTQLSVL.

A single count supports this clone. The rearrangement uses TRBV2 and TRBJ1-4, with D perhaps TRBD1 (5 bases). Looked up from germline, CDR1 is SNHLY and CDR2 is FYNNEI. The V end lost 3 bases, the J end lost 2 bases, and 7 bases lay between the germline ends. The CDR3 runs to 14 residues. CDR3 bases: TGTGCCAGCAGTGATGGGGGGACTAATGAAAAACTGTTTTTT. This codes for CASSDGGTNEKLFF.

The chain employs TRBV7-2 and TRBJ2-4; 7 positions match TRBD2. V shed 6 bases, J shed 6 bases, and the junction held 8 bases outside the gene matches. CDR1 is SGHTA, CDR2 FQGNSA, per germline. The CDR3 totals 14 residues. CDR3 bases: TGTGCCAGCAGTTCTGAATGGGGGGGAAACATTCAGTACTTC. Amino acids: CASSSEWGGNIQYF.

The gene calls are TRBV5-6 and TRBJ1-5; 9 bases are a match to TRBD1. This CDR3 has 14 amino acids. J lost 2 bases, V lost 4 bases, and 1 base had no gene match. In germline, CDR1 is SGHDT, CDR2 YYEEEE. Written as DNA, the CDR3 is TGTGCCAGCAGCGGGGACAGGGGCAATCAGCCCCAGCATTTT. The encoded protein is CASSGDRGNQPQHF.

The chain uses TRBV7-2 and TRBJ2-3, with D perhaps matching TRBD2 (7 bases). CDR1 is SGHTA, CDR2 FQGNSA, per germline. Trimming left V 2 bases short and J 0 bases short, with 12 bases between. The length of the CDR3 is 16 residues. This chain's CDR3 is CASSLLGGPSTDTQYF. DNA of the CDR3: TGTGCCAGCAGCTTATTGGGGGGGCCAAGCACAGATACGCAGTATTTT. Based on the CDR3 plus reference TRBV7-2 and TRBJ2-3, the full variable domain is GAGVSQSPSNKVTEKGKDVELRCDPISGHTALYWYRQSLGQGLEFLIYFQGNSAPDKSGLPSDRFSAERTGGSVSTLTIQRTQQEDSAVYLCASSLLGGPSTDTQYFGPGTRLTVL.

The V call is TRBV19, the J call TRBJ1-1; the match to TRBD1 covers 8 bases. Germline-derived CDR1 and CDR2 are LNHDA and SQIVND (reference sequence). The CDR3 covers 14 residues. With V trimmed by 6 bases and J by 6 bases, 9 bases remained unmatched. CDR3 bases: TGTGCCAGTAGAGTGGGACAGGCTCCCGCTGAAGCTTTCTTT. Residues: CASRVGQAPAEAFF.

The CDR3 spells CAISAGQGNEQYV. CDR3 nucleotides: TGTGCCATCAGCGCGGGACAGGGTAACGAGCAGTACGTC. The rearrangement links TRBV10-3 to TRBJ2-7; 9 bases line up with TRBD1. The CDR3 runs to 13 residues. CDR1 and CDR2 (germline): ENHRY, SYGVKD. V lost 6 bases, J lost 5 bases, and 5 bases stayed unmatched.

The chain employs TRBV18 and TRBJ2-3; 10 bases agree with TRBD1. V gave up 5 bases and J gave up 4 bases; unmatched junction bases: 9. Germline lookup yields CDR1 KGHSH and CDR2 LQKENI. CDR3 length equals 16 residues. CDR3 residues: CASSRDRGPPADTQYF. Written as DNA, the CDR3 is TGTGCCAGCTCAAGGGACAGGGGCCCCCCGGCAGATACGCAGTATTTT.

J is TRBJ1-1 and V is TRBV7-6; D gene unclear. This CDR3 has 13 residues. Germline lookup yields CDR1 SGHVS and CDR2 FNYEAQ. V gave up 7 bases and J gave up 4 bases, with 13 bases separating them. This CDR3 is CASIALAGTEAFF. CDR3 bases: TGTGCCAGCATAGCTTTGGCGGGCACTGAAGCTTTCTTT.

The V call is TRBV30, the J call TRBJ1-2, with TRBD1 matching over 8 bases. Germline values: CDR1 GTSNPN, CDR2 SVGIG (reference sequence). This CDR3 spans 14 amino acids. V lost 2 bases and J lost 4; bases outside the gene matches: 6. The CDR3 loop is CAWSPGGKGYGYTF. In nucleotides, the CDR3 is TGTGCCTGGAGTCCAGGGGGCAAAGGCTATGGCTACACCTTC.

This clone was seen a few times. The chain employs TRBV5-4 and TRBJ1-1; tentative D call: TRBD1 (6 bases). CDR1 and CDR2 from the germline V gene are SGHNT and YYREEE (reference sequence). The CDR3 loop spans 15 amino acids. V lost 7 bases and J lost 1, with 17 bases in between. The DNA for the CDR3 is TGTGCCAGCGCCCCCCCAGGGGCCTGGAACACTGAAGCTTTCTTT. Its protein is CASAPPGAWNTEAFF.

The rearrangement uses TRBV19 and TRBJ2-3; TRBD1 might be the D (6 bases). CDR3 length equals 13 residues. With 5 bases removed from V and 5 bases from J, the gap between germline ends came to 11 bases. Germline loops: CDR1 LNHDA, CDR2 SQIVND (reference sequence). The CDR3 bases are TGTGCCAGTAGTTCAGGGGCCGAAGATACGCAGTATTTT. It translates to CASSSGAEDTQYF.

The gene calls are TRBV30 and TRBJ1-5, with D unclear. Per the germline V gene, CDR1 is GTSNPN and CDR2 is SVGIG (reference sequence). CDR3 length: 13 amino acids. The ends were cut back, 2 bases at V and 2 bases at J, with 7 bases in the middle. CDR3 protein: CAWSFGGNQPQHF. The DNA of the CDR3 is TGTGCCTGGAGTTTCGGGGGCAATCAGCCCCAGCATTTT.

The J gene is TRBJ2-7, the V gene TRBV6-1; 8 positions match TRBD2. CDR3 length: 15 residues. V shed 2 bases, J shed 0 bases, and the junction held 3 bases outside the gene matches. Germline CDR1 MNHNS, CDR2 SASEGT. The CDR3 DNA reads TGTGCCAGCAGTGAAAGGCTAGCGGGCTCCTACGAGCAGTACTTC. Residues: CASSERLAGSYEQYF.

The chain is built from TRBV7-2 and TRBJ2-3; 9 bases match TRBD2. Germline V lookup: CDR1 SGHTA, CDR2 FQGNSA. The CDR3 length is 16 residues. J was trimmed by 6 bases and V by 5 bases; bases with no gene match: 12. The CDR3 reads CASSSGLAHSSDTQYF. The CDR3 DNA is TGTGCCAGCAGCAGCGGACTAGCGCATTCATCCGATACGCAGTATTTT.

This chain connects TRBV9 to TRBJ2-7; a weak D match, TRBD2 (6 bases). CDR1 is SGDLS and CDR2 is YYNGEE in the germline V gene. Trimming removed 0 bases from V and 0 bases from J, with 16 bases in between. This CDR3 is built from 17 residues. The CDR3 region has the DNA TGTGCCAGCAGCGTAGCCCAGTGGGAGGTCCTCTCCTACGAGCAGTACTTC. This gives the protein CASSVAQWEVLSYEQYF.

V gene TRBV18 combines with J gene TRBJ1-1; unclear D gene. Deletions cut 5 bases from V and 12 bases from J, with 22 bases between. CDR3 length: 14 residues. Germline CDR1 and CDR2: KGHSH and LQKENI. Written as DNA, the CDR3 is TGTGCCAGCTCAAAAGTTGCGGAGGGAGGCTCACCTTTCTTT. It yields the protein CASSKVAEGGSPFF.

V usage is TRBV9 and J usage is TRBJ1-2, with 7 bases identical to TRBD1. V shed 5 bases, J shed 8 bases, and the junction held 12 bases outside the gene matches. Germline CDR1 SGDLS, CDR2 YYNGEE. The CDR3 is 14 residues long. The CDR3 DNA reads as TGTGCCAGCAGTCCGCTACAGGGGCGCGTGGGCTACACCTTC. Translated: CASSPLQGRVGYTF.

The rearrangement joins TRBV9 to TRBJ1-3, with TRBD1 as a possible D gene (5 bases). The CDR3 has 16 amino acids. With 3 bases removed from V and 0 bases from J, the gap between germline ends came to 13 bases. Germline V lookup: CDR1 SGDLS, CDR2 YYNGEE. This CDR3 is CASSAAYRSSGNTIYF. In DNA form, the CDR3 reads TGTGCCAGCAGCGCCGCCTACAGGAGCTCTGGAAACACCATATATTTT.

V gene TRBV18 combines with J gene TRBJ1-3; 7 nucleotides agree with TRBD1. After removal of 8 bases from V and 1 base from J, the junction contained 2 bases not matched to a gene. Per germline, CDR1 KGHSH and CDR2 LQKENI. The length of the CDR3 is 13 residues. CDR3 DNA sequence: TGTGCCAGCACACAGGGGTCTGGAAACACCATATATTTT. Translating gives CASTQGSGNTIYF.

The CDR3 protein is CATSRDRGFEQYV. DNA for the CDR3: TGTGCCACCAGCAGAGATCGGGGGTTCGAGCAGTACGTC. The chain carries TRBV15 and TRBJ2-7; D may be TRBD2 (6 bases). The V end was cut by 0 bases, the J end by 6 bases, with 9 bases between. CDR3 size: 13 residues. The germline CDR1 and CDR2 sequences are LNHNV and YYDKDF (reference sequence).

CDR3 amino acids: CASAAAGNSGNTIYF. CDR3 DNA: TGTGCCAGCGCCGCGGCTGGAAACTCTGGAAACACCATATATTTT. The chain carries TRBV5-6 and TRBJ1-3; unclear D gene. Trimming left V 7 bases short and J 0 bases short, with 14 bases between. Germline CDR1 is SGHDT and CDR2 is YYEEEE. This CDR3 is built from 15 residues.

V is TRBV10-3 and J is TRBJ2-7; a weak D match, TRBD1 (6 bases). The V end lost 0 bases, the J end lost 2 bases, and 8 bases lay between the germline ends. This CDR3 has 14 residues. Germline lookup yields CDR1 ENHRY and CDR2 SYGVKD. The CDR3 protein is CAISESGDTYEQYF. CDR3 coding DNA: TGTGCCATCAGTGAGTCGGGGGACACCTACGAGCAGTACTTC.

This clone was detected a few times. DNA of the CDR3: TGTGCCAGTAGAGGGACAGGGACCTCAAGGGGCTACACCTTC. Amino acids: CASRGTGTSRGYTF. This chain connects TRBV19 to TRBJ1-2, with 9 bases aligning to TRBD1. Germline-derived CDR1 and CDR2 are LNHDA and SQIVND (reference sequence). Trimming took 6 bases from V and 8 from J; bases not matched to a gene: 10. The CDR3 spans 14 residues.

V gene TRBV2 combines with J gene TRBJ1-5, with D uncertain. Germline loops: CDR1 SNHLY, CDR2 FYNNEI. The CDR3 spans 15 residues. Trimming pared 3 bases from V and 2 bases from J, leaving 11 bases between. The CDR3 nucleotides are TGTGCCAGCAGTGAGACCGGACTGGGCAATCAGCCCCAGCATTTT. It encodes CASSETGLGNQPQHF.

V and J are TRBV5-4 and TRBJ2-2; 13 positions match TRBD2. Germline CDR1 is SGHNT and CDR2 is YYREEE (reference sequence). V dropped 4 bases and J dropped 6; count of bases not matched to a gene: 12. CDR3 length: 18 amino acids. The CDR3 sequence is CASSAPGLAGQGAGELFF. CDR3 nucleotide sequence: TGTGCCAGCAGCGCACCGGGACTAGCGGGGCAGGGCGCCGGGGAGCTGTTTTTT.

In its sample, this clone ranks as large (0.1 to 1%). The rearrangement joins TRBV2 to TRBJ1-2, with D possibly being TRBD1 (5 bases). Germline lookup yields CDR1 SNHLY and CDR2 FYNNEI. V lost 7 bases and J lost 5, with 14 bases in between. This CDR3 region has 13 residues. The CDR3 region is CASIEAAGYGYTF. The CDR3 DNA follows: TGTGCCAGCATAGAAGCTGCAGGGTATGGCTACACCTTC. Filled out from reference TRBV2 and TRBJ1-2, the complete variable domain reads EPEVTQTPSHQVTQMGQEVILRCVPISNHLYFYWYRQILGQKVEFLVSFYNNEISEKSEIFDDQFSVERPDGSNFTLKIRSTKLEDSAMYFCASIEAAGYGYTFGSGTRLTVV.